This entry concerns a single T cell receptor beta chain. Its antigen is not identified. This entry comes from a study of Tregs in tolerant kidney transplant recipients. Assay: immunoSEQ multiplex PCR; the TCRdb copy retains only in-frame clones and omits some. The data hold around 52,000 clones, with 80% to 90% observed a single time. Study observations and caveats: Tregs expanded with activated donor B cells seemed most donor-specific. Findings come from small patient numbers and require larger validation.

Germline CDR1 and CDR2: SGHVS and FQNEAQ. V shed 6 bases and J 2 bases; nucleotides not matched to a gene: 10. This CDR3 has 16 residues. CD4+CD25+CD127- Tregs, CD4+CD25- non-Tregs, CD4 and CD8 cells were sorted. This clonotype was obtained from a human donor in good health. The chain uses TRBV7-8 and TRBJ2-3; 8 bases fit TRBD2. The material sequenced was CD4+ T cells from blood. The CDR3 sequence is CASSFKWRGVTDTQYF. The CDR3 DNA reads TGTGCCAGCAGTTTTAAGTGGCGGGGGGTCACAGATACGCAGTATTTT.